These T cell receptor beta chains were read from a single sample in a study of PD-1 blockade in classical Hodgkin lymphoma. Repertoires were generated with immunoSEQ multiplex PCR, while TCRdb's copy carries only in-frame clones and drops some. The sample has some 52,000 clones; approximately 86% are singletons. The specimen was peripheral blood mononuclear cells (PBMCs), collected before the fourth cycle of nivolumab. The receptors originated from a human donor with classical Hodgkin lymphoma. The CDR3 runs from the conserved cysteine through the conserved F or W. A D gene is named only where the DNA matches it firmly. Size is stated for part of the rows, as once, few or many counts, or as a class when the clone is expanded.

>NA|TRBV5-1|NA|TRBJ1-4
TGCGCCAGCAGCCTGCAGGGGACTAATGAAAAACTGTTTTTT
CASSLQGTNEKLFF
>NA|TRBV7-8|NA|TRBJ1-2
TGTGCCAGCAGCTTAGCGGGGACGGCACCCGGGGGCTACACCTTC
CASSLAGTAPGGYTF
>NA|TRBV4-1|NA|TRBJ2-5
TGCGCCAGCAGCCCCGGGATCGGGATTCTGGAGACCCAGTACTTC
CASSPGIGILETQYF
>NA|TRBV9|NA|TRBJ2-7
TGTGCCAGCAGCGTAGGTCCGGAGAACTACGAGCAGTACTTC
CASSVGPENYEQYF
>NA|TRBV19|NA|TRBJ1-1
TGTGCCAGTAGTATCTTAGGCACAGCAGTCATGAACACTGAAGCTTTCTTT
CASSILGTAVMNTEAFF
>NA|TRBV18|NA|TRBJ2-3
TGTGCCAGCTCACCAGCGACGACGGCGGATACGCAGTATTTT
CASSPATTADTQYF
>NA|TRBV10-3|NA|TRBJ2-7
TGTGCCATCAGTAACAGCGACGCCTACGAGCAGTACTTC
CAISNSDAYEQYF
>TRBD1|TRBV7-8|once|TRBJ2-7
TGTGCCAGCAGCTCCGGGACAGCGCCCCACGAGCAGTACTTC
CASSSGTAPHEQYF
>NA|TRBV7-2|NA|TRBJ2-3
TGTGCCAGCAGCTCCTTCCCTGGTACAGATACGCAGTATTTT
CASSSFPGTDTQYF
>NA|TRBV6-1|once|TRBJ2-7
TGTGCCAGCAGTGAATATGGATTTGGGGGGGAGCAGTACTTC
CASSEYGFGGEQYF
>NA|TRBV9|NA|TRBJ2-3
TGTGCCAGCAGCTTAGACAGCACTAGCACAGATACGCAGTATTTT
CASSLDSTSTDTQYF
>TRBD2|TRBV4-2|NA|TRBJ2-1
TGTGCCAGCAGCCGCCGACTAGCGGGAAGTCCATTGGGCTACAATGAGCAGTTCTTC
CASSRRLAGSPLGYNEQFF
>TRBD1|TRBV27|NA|TRBJ1-4
TGTGCCAGCAGTTTATTTGCCGGGACAGGGACGGCTAATGAAAAACTGTTTTTT
CASSLFAGTGTANEKLFF
>TRBD1|TRBV5-4|NA|TRBJ1-1
TGTGCCAGCAGCTTACAAAACAGGGGGCTGGGTACTGAAGCTTTCTTT
CASSLQNRGLGTEAFF
>NA|TRBV9|NA|TRBJ1-1
TGTGCCAGCAGCCCTAACCCCGAATGGGACACTGAAGCTTTCTTT
CASSPNPEWDTEAFF
>NA|TRBV7-9|NA|TRBJ1-5
TGTGCCAGCAGCTTAGCAGGTTTCGGCCAGCCCCAGCATTTT
CASSLAGFGQPQHF
>NA|TRBV5-8|NA|TRBJ1-4
TGTGCCAGCAGCTTCTCAGGAGTAGGGCTAGAAAAACTGTTTTTT
CASSFSGVGLEKLFF
>NA|TRBV7-9|NA|TRBJ2-7
TGTGCCAGCAGCCCCGCGGCAGGTGCCGCGGGGCAGTACTTC
CASSPAAGAAGQYF
>TRBD1|TRBV4-2|once|TRBJ2-7
TGTGCCAGCAGCCAAGAGACAGGGGGCGGCTCCTACGAGCAGTACTTC
CASSQETGGGSYEQYF
>TRBD1|TRBV6-6|NA|TRBJ2-7
TGTGCCAGCAGTTACCCCCGGACAGGCAGCTCCTACGAGCAGTACTTC
CASSYPRTGSSYEQYF
>NA|TRBV5-1|NA|TRBJ2-5
TGCGCCAGCAGCTTTGAGGGAGTCAGTGAGACCCAGTACTTC
CASSFEGVSETQYF
>TRBD1|TRBV7-2|once|TRBJ2-5
TGTGCCAGCAGCTTGGGACAGGGGAACCGAGAGACCCAGTACTTC
CASSLGQGNRETQYF
>TRBD1|TRBV6-6|NA|TRBJ2-2
TGTGCCAGCAGTTACTCTGGCAGGGGGCTCACCGGGGAGCTGTTTTTT
CASSYSGRGLTGELFF
>NA|TRBV2|NA|TRBJ1-4
TGTGCCAGCAGTAGACAGCCAACTAATGAAAAACTGTTTTTT
CASSRQPTNEKLFF
>TRBD1|TRBV5-1|NA|TRBJ1-3
TGCGCCAGCAGCCTAGGGACAGGTCGGCCTGGAAACACCATATATTTT
CASSLGTGRPGNTIYF
>TRBD1|TRBV4-1|NA|TRBJ2-3
TGCGCCAGCAGCCAACTACAGGGGCGCACAGATACGCAGTATTTT
CASSQLQGRTDTQYF
>TRBD2|TRBV27|NA|TRBJ2-3
TGTGCCAGCTTGCCGGCGGGAGGGGGGTCAGATACGCAGTATTTT
CASLPAGGGSDTQYF
>TRBD1|TRBV6-1|NA|TRBJ1-1
TGTGCCAGCAGTCCCGGGACAGCATCCACTGAAGCTTTCTTT
CASSPGTASTEAFF
>NA|TRBV5-1|NA|TRBJ2-3
TGCGCCAGCAGCTTGGGAACAGGGTACGGGGAGATGGATACGCAGTATTTT
CASSLGTGYGEMDTQYF
>TRBD2|TRBV7-9|once|TRBJ2-1
TGTGCCAGCAGTGTTGGGAGCGGGAGAAAGAATGAGCAGTTCTTC
CASSVGSGRKNEQFF
>NA|TRBV28|NA|TRBJ1-3
TGTGCCAGCAGCGAAACCTCTTCTGGAAACACCATATATTTT
CASSETSSGNTIYF
>NA|TRBV29-1|NA|TRBJ2-1
TGCAGCCAAGTTGGTCCCTACAATGAGCAGTTCTTC
CSQVGPYNEQFF
>NA|TRBV28|NA|TRBJ2-3
TGTGCCAGCAATACCCAAACAGCGGGCCACACAGATACGCAGTATTTT
CASNTQTAGHTDTQYF
>TRBD1|TRBV5-1|few|TRBJ1-1
TGCGCCAGCAGCTTGGCACAGGGGGCAGGGACTGAAGCTTTCTTT
CASSLAQGAGTEAFF
>NA|TRBV7-6|NA|TRBJ1-1
TGTGCCAGCAGCCTTACAGGGAACACTGAAGCTTTCTTT
CASSLTGNTEAFF